Sequencing of this TCR beta chain was carried out in a study of cytomegalovirus exposure and HLA in healthy donors. The repertoire was sequenced with immunoSEQ multiplex PCR; TCRdb's copy has only in-frame clones and lacks some. The sample lists 200,000 to 250,000 clones, around nine tenths occurring once. Per the germline V gene, CDR1 is WNHNN and CDR2 is SYGVQD (reference sequence). CDR3 length: 13 residues. V shed 4 bases and J 6 bases; nucleotides not matched to a gene: 3. The rearrangement links TRBV10-1 to TRBJ2-1; 7 bases line up with TRBD2. The source is a man aged 18 to 30 in good health and CMV-seronegative. Sample: PBMCs. The CDR3 region is CASSAAGINEQFF. The CDR3 DNA sequence: TGCGCCAGCAGTGCAGCGGGAATCAATGAGCAGTTCTTC.